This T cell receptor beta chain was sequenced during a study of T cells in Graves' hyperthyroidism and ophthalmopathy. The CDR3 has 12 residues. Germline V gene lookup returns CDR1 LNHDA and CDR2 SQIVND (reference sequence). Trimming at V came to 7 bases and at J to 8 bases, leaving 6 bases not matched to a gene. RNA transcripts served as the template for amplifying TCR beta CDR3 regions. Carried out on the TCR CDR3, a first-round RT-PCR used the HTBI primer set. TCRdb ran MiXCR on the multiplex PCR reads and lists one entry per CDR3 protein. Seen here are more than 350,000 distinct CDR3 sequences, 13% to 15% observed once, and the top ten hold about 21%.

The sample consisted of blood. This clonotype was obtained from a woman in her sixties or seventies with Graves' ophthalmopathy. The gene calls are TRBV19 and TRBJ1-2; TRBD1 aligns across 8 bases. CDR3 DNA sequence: TGTGCCAGTATCGGACAGGGAGAAGGCTACACCTTC. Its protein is CASIGQGEGYTF.